Here is one T cell receptor (beta chain) with its context. Original processing notes: Amplifying reference gene primers gave estimates of nucleated cell counts. Clones were read by immunoSEQ multiplex PCR, and TCRdb kept only the in-frame ones, dropping some. V and J calls and clone size are given by that table; D and trimming were obtained from the DNA. The profile shows some 150,000 clones, about 87% of them singletons. The sample originates from a study of blood T cell repertoires in COVID-19. Study-level background: Collection of acute and convalescent COVID-19 samples took place in the United States, Italy and Spain.

Germline values: CDR1 SGHNT, CDR2 YYREEE (reference sequence). The CDR3 is made up of 14 amino acids. Trimming at V came to 4 bases and at J to 3 bases, leaving 5 bases not matched to a gene. The rearrangement links TRBV5-4 to TRBJ2-7; 9 nucleotides line up with TRBD1. The sequence derives from a woman aged 55-75 years who had recovered from COVID-19. Sequenced sample: peripheral blood. CDR3 in DNA: TGTGCCAGCAGCGCCCGGGACAGGGACTACGAGCAGTACTTC. This encodes CASSARDRDYEQYF. The variable domain in full, completed from reference TRBV5-4 and TRBJ2-7, reads ETGVTQSPTHLIKTRGQQVTLRCSSQSGHNTVSWYQQALGQGPQFIFQYYREEENGRGNFPPRFSGLQFPNYSSELNVNALELDDSALYLCASSARDRDYEQYFGPGTRLTVT.